These 25 T cell receptor beta chains were sequenced from one sample in a study of patients and donors after allogeneic stem cell transplantation. Via MiXCR, TCRdb re-called the RT-PCR reads, giving one row per CDR3 protein. The table lists 87,000 or so distinct CDR3 sequences, 5% of them singletons. The sample taken for sequencing was blood, either unsorted or a sorted T cell fraction (not recorded which). The receptor source for this set is a human donor who was either an allogeneic HSCT recipient or a stem cell or donor lymphocyte infusion donor (not recorded which). It is not recorded whose cells these are; they may come from a transplant donor.

The chain joins TRBV20-1 to TRBJ1-6; D may be TRBD1 (6 bases). Germline values: CDR1 DFQATT, CDR2 SNEGSKA (reference sequence). V was shortened by 1 base and J by 10 bases, with 14 bases between the two germline ends. This CDR3 has 14 amino acids. The CDR3 DNA reads as TGCAGTGCTAGAGTTCACAGGGCGGGCTCACCCCTCCACTTT. Translating gives CSARVHRAGSPLHF.

In its sample, this clonotype was seen many times. This chain links TRBV12-3 or TRBV12-4 with TRBJ1-1, with 7 bases aligning to TRBD1. V lost 6 bases, J lost 11 bases, and 9 bases stayed unmatched. The CDR3 totals 12 residues. DNA for the CDR3: TGTGCCAGCAGCCGGGACAGTGCGCAGGCTTTCTTT. This codes for CASSRDSAQAFF.

V gene TRBV28 combines with J gene TRBJ2-1, with 12 bases identical to TRBD2. V was clipped by 5 bases and J by 7 bases; unmatched bases: 3. The germline V gene has CDR1 MDHEN and CDR2 SYDVKM. The CDR3 is 14 residues long. The CDR3 is CASSRLAGGNEQFF. CDR3 bases: TGTGCCAGCAGTCGCCTAGCGGGAGGGAATGAGCAGTTCTTC. The complete variable domain, with remaining parts taken from reference TRBV28 and TRBJ2-1, reads DVKVTQSSRYLVKRTGEKVFLECVQDMDHENMFWYRQDPGLGLRLIYFSYDVKMKEKGDIPEGYSVSREKKERFSLILESASTNQTSMYLCASSRLAGGNEQFFGPGTRLTVL.

This clonotype has a count of ten or more. This sequence joins TRBV7-8 and TRBJ2-1; TRBD1 aligns across 10 bases. The ends lost 5 bases at V and 7 bases at J; junction bases unmatched: 8. The CDR3 consists of 15 residues. CDR1 is SGHVS and CDR2 is FQNEAQ in the germline V gene. The CDR3 DNA sequence: TGTGCCAGCAGCCCATTTCGGACAGGGGGGAATGAGCAGTTCTTC. It specifies CASSPFRTGGNEQFF.

This clonotype has ten or more counts. The genes are TRBV6-1 and TRBJ2-5; a weak D match, TRBD2 (5 bases). Germline assignment: CDR1 MNHNS and CDR2 SASEGT. V lost 5 bases and J lost 4, with 14 bases in between. CDR3 length equals 14 residues. The CDR3 sequence is CASSRIPSGETQYF. In DNA, the CDR3 is TGTGCCAGCAGTCGGATCCCCAGCGGAGAGACCCAGTACTTC.

V usage is TRBV9 and J usage is TRBJ2-7, with TRBD1 matching over 7 bases. Germline trimming cut 4 bases from V and 2 bases from J; bases unmatched to any gene: 6. CDR3 length: 14 amino acids. Germline values: CDR1 SGDLS, CDR2 YYNGEE. The CDR3 DNA reads TGTGCCAGCAGCCCACAGGGGTCGGCCTACGAGCAGTACTTC. Its protein is CASSPQGSAYEQYF.

This clonotype was seen at least ten times. In DNA form, the CDR3 reads TGTGCCAGCAGCCAATTAACCCCCCCTTGGGACCCCTATAATTCACCCCTCCACTTT. Translation gives CASSQLTPPWDPYNSPLHF. This chain uses TRBV12-3 or TRBV12-4 with TRBJ1-6; TRBD1 is a possible D gene (5 bases). V was pared by 6 bases and J by 2 bases, with 23 bases between. This CDR3 region has 19 residues.

This clonotype has at least ten counts. V and J are TRBV20-1 and TRBJ2-7; D not certain. CDR3 length: 12 residues. CDR1 is DFQATT and CDR2 is SNEGSKA in the germline V gene (reference sequence). Trimming shortened V by 3 bases and J by 2 bases, and 8 bases separated the two germline ends. The CDR3 nucleotides read TGCAGTGCTAGTCGGTCTACCTACGAGCAGTACTTC. It encodes CSASRSTYEQYF.

This clonotype was observed many times. The chain joins TRBV12-3 or TRBV12-4 to TRBJ1-1, with D unresolved. The V gene lost 7 bases and the J gene lost 0 bases, with 15 bases spanning the gap. This CDR3 has 15 residues. The CDR3 DNA follows: TGTGCCAGCAAGGCCCGAGGTCAAATGAACACTGAAGCTTTCTTT. Encoded protein: CASKARGQMNTEAFF.

This clonotype was counted many times. The chain recombines TRBV20-1 with TRBJ1-4; the D gene is possibly TRBD1 (6 bases). In germline, CDR1 is DFQATT, CDR2 SNEGSKA (reference sequence). Trimming removed 5 bases from V and 8 bases from J, with 21 bases in between. CDR3 length equals 15 residues. The CDR3 reads CSAQPRDKWGEKLFF. The CDR3, as DNA: TGCAGTGCTCAACCCCGGGACAAATGGGGGGAAAAACTGTTTTTT.

On this clonotype: The junction and the germline gene differ at one end; a read error may be behind it. The chain is built from TRBV27 and TRBJ2-7; 12 bases are shared with TRBD1. This CDR3 contains 17 residues. From germline, CDR1 is MNHEY and CDR2 SMNVEV (reference sequence). The CDR3: CTSSLSGTGGNIYEQYF. CDR3 nucleotides: TGCACCAGCAGTTTATCAGGGACAGGGGGCAACATCTACGAGCAGTACTTC.

This clonotype was observed many times. The chain couples TRBV14 to TRBJ2-7, with 11 nucleotides matching TRBD2. V dropped 7 bases and J dropped 2; count of bases not matched to a gene: 1. This CDR3 comprises 13 residues. From germline, CDR1 is SGHDN and CDR2 FVKESK. CDR3 region: CASKLAGAYEQYF. CDR3 sequence (DNA): TGTGCCAGCAAACTAGCGGGAGCCTACGAGCAGTACTTC.

In this sample, this clonotype turned up many times. The V and J genes are TRBV6-1 and TRBJ2-5, with a tentative D call TRBD2 (6 bases). There are 16 residues in the CDR3. Germline values: CDR1 MNHNS, CDR2 SASEGT. V lost 2 bases and J 1 base, leaving 14 bases between the germline ends. The CDR3 is CASSELGGGPQETQYF. The CDR3 nucleotides read TGTGCCAGCAGTGAATTGGGAGGCGGCCCCCAAGAGACCCAGTACTTC.

This clonotype was counted ten times or more. The rearrangement links TRBV12-3 or TRBV12-4 to TRBJ2-2; no firm D call. There are 16 residues in the CDR3. V was pared by 1 base and J by 4 bases, with 13 bases between. The CDR3 here is CASSLGLGYTTGELFF. CDR3 sequence (DNA): TGTGCCAGCAGTTTAGGGCTAGGATACACCACCGGGGAGCTGTTTTTT.

There are many counts of this clonotype. The V gene is TRBV20-1, the J gene TRBJ2-5, with 9 bases that match TRBD1. The trim removed 4 bases at V and 7 bases at J, leaving 10 bases unmatched. Germline V gene lookup returns CDR1 DFQATT and CDR2 SNEGSKA (reference sequence). The CDR3 totals 14 residues. The CDR3 loop reads CSAKPDRGPGTQYF. The CDR3 nucleotides read TGCAGTGCTAAGCCGGACAGGGGCCCCGGGACCCAGTACTTC.

This clonotype appeared many times. This chain links TRBV18 with TRBJ2-6; possible D gene TRBD1, 6 bases. Trimming cost V 1 base and J 3 bases, with 13 bases left between them. Per the germline V gene, CDR1 is KGHSH and CDR2 is LQKENI. CDR3 size: 17 residues. The CDR3 sequence is CASSPRSGEGGANVLTF. The CDR3 nucleotides read TGTGCCAGCTCACCACGATCAGGGGAAGGTGGGGCCAACGTCCTGACTTTC.

This clonotype was seen repeatedly, ten times or more. V is TRBV12-3 or TRBV12-4 and J is TRBJ2-1, with D perhaps matching TRBD2 (5 bases). The V gene lost 5 bases and the J gene lost 0 bases, with 20 bases spanning the gap. The CDR3 consists of 18 residues. Written as DNA, the CDR3 is TGTGCCAGCAGTCTCACCCCCCTTAGCGCAAGCTCCTACAATGAGCAGTTCTTC. Protein sequence: CASSLTPLSASSYNEQFF.

The chain links TRBV11-3 to TRBJ2-5, with a possible D match to TRBD2 (5 bases). The CDR3 has 15 residues. Trimming took off 0 bases at V and 4 bases at J, with 12 bases between the two ends. Germline V gene sequence: CDR1 SGHNT, CDR2 YENEEA. CDR3 amino acids: CASSLDGSGRETQYF. Written as DNA, the CDR3 is TGTGCCAGCAGCTTAGATGGCAGCGGACGAGAGACCCAGTACTTC.

This clonotype was recorded many times. The rearrangement uses TRBV5-1 and TRBJ2-2, with TRBD2 matching over 9 bases. CDR3 length: 15 amino acids. V was pared by 5 bases and J by 10 bases, with 12 bases of the junction left unmatched. CDR1 and CDR2 from the germline V gene are SGHRS and YFSETQ. As DNA, the CDR3 is TGCGCCAGCAGGTCCCCCGGGACTAGCTCGGTGGAGCTGTTTTTT. Its translation: CASRSPGTSSVELFF.

This clonotype was seen repeatedly, ten times or more. This chain links TRBV20-1 with TRBJ2-7; 11 bases agree with TRBD2. The CDR3 spans 14 residues. CDR1 is DFQATT, CDR2 SNEGSKA, per germline (reference sequence). The trim removed 2 bases at V and 2 bases at J, leaving 2 bases unmatched. CDR3 loop: CSARLAGGAYEQYF. The CDR3 DNA reads TGCAGTGCTAGACTAGCGGGAGGTGCCTACGAGCAGTACTTC.

This clonotype appeared many times. This chain uses TRBV12-3 or TRBV12-4 with TRBJ2-3, with 9 bases matching TRBD2. The junction had 11 bases not matched to a gene; V was cut back by 9 bases and J by 4 bases. The CDR3 runs to 15 residues. The CDR3, as DNA: TGTGCCAGTATTAGCGGGAGCGGTTTTTCAGATACGCAGTATTTT. Its protein product is CASISGSGFSDTQYF.

The table lists this clonotype with many counts. This chain uses TRBV6-2 or TRBV6-3 with TRBJ2-7, with no clear D. The length of the CDR3 is 16 residues. CDR1 MNHEY and CDR2 SVGEGT come from the germline V gene. V lost 8 bases to trimming and J lost 2 bases, with 22 bases between them. CDR3 region: CASCQPHSAHAYEQYF. The CDR3 region has the DNA TGTGCCAGCTGCCAGCCACATAGTGCCCACGCCTACGAGCAGTACTTC.

This clonotype was observed many times. The chain couples TRBV7-9 to TRBJ1-1; D ambiguous. The CDR3 is 16 residues long. The V and J ends lost 4 bases and 5 bases respectively, with 20 bases between them. Germline-derived CDR1 and CDR2 are SEHNR and FQNEAQ (reference sequence). CDR3 sequence (DNA): TGTGCCAGCAGCTCCTTAGGTGGGTTTTTAGGTACTGAAGCTTTCTTT. Translating it yields CASSSLGGFLGTEAFF.

This clonotype was picked up many times. CDR3 residues: CATSGGPGQTYEQYF. CDR3 DNA sequence: TGTGCCACCAGTGGGGGCCCGGGGCAGACCTACGAGCAGTACTTC. This sequence joins TRBV24-1 and TRBJ2-7, with D perhaps TRBD1 or TRBD2 (5 bases each). Germline CDR1 KGHDR, CDR2 SFDVKD. The CDR3 is made up of 15 amino acids. V shed 5 bases and J shed 2 bases, with 15 bases lying between them.

The sample holds many counts of this clonotype. This rearrangement joins TRBV24-1 to TRBJ1-1, with 7 bases fitting TRBD1. With V trimmed by 2 bases and J by 0 bases, 5 bases remained unmatched. CDR3 length equals 16 residues. Germline CDR1 reads KGHDR; CDR2 reads SFDVKD. The CDR3 DNA follows: TGTGCCACCAGTGATTCTACAGGGGAATTGAACACTGAAGCTTTCTTT. It codes for CATSDSTGELNTEAFF.